Described below is a single TCR beta chain sequence and its context. Trimming took 11 bases from V and 4 from J, leaving 13 bases between them. CDR1 is LNHDA and CDR2 is SQIVND in the germline V gene (reference sequence). The CDR3 loop spans 12 amino acids. These data come from a study of blood T cell repertoires in COVID-19. Study overall: Specimens from acute and convalescent COVID-19 originated in the United States, Italy and Spain.

Authors' data handling: Estimation of nucleated cell counts was performed using reference gene primer amplification. TCRdb's table, derived via immunoSEQ multiplex PCR, lists solely in-frame clones and lacks some. Clone size and the V and J calls come from that table; the DNA yielded D and trimming. This table holds 300,000 or so clones, around 90% found once. This clonotype originated in a man aged 50 to 60 with active or convalescent COVID-19. Sequencing used peripheral blood. The V and J genes are TRBV19 and TRBJ2-3; D not certain. The chain's CDR3 is CAVGPASDTQYF. CDR3 DNA sequence: TGTGCCGTTGGTCCCGCGTCAGATACGCAGTATTTT.